This T cell receptor beta chain was sequenced during a study of cytomegalovirus exposure and HLA in healthy donors. Germline-derived CDR1 and CDR2 are PRHDT and FYEKMQ (reference sequence). V was clipped by 0 bases and J by 5 bases, with 16 bases between them. This CDR3 is 17 amino acids long. Notes on the study in general: The later analysis indicated that the majority of CMV-associated TCR beta chains appeared HLA-restricted. Cytomegalovirus association was listed for under 200 TCR beta chains.

The PCR contained 60 Vbeta and 13 Jbeta primers. Method: immunoSEQ multiplex PCR; TCRdb's copy keeps in-frame clones and lacks some. The sample lists around 150,000 clones, around 80% occurring once. On this clone: Its matching antigen is unknown.

The sequencing input was PBMCs. The rearrangement uses TRBV13 and TRBJ1-4; D gene unclear. The TCR sequence derives from a man aged 40-50 years in good health and CMV-seropositive. The CDR3 region has the DNA TGTGCCAGCAGCTTAGGTGGATTCGTGGGAGAGAATGAAAAACTGTTTTTT. It codes for CASSLGGFVGENEKLFF. Full variable domain (outside the CDR3, taken from reference TRBV13 and TRBJ1-4): AAGVIQSPRHLIKEKRETATLKCYPIPRHDTVYWYQQGPGQDPQFLISFYEKMQSDKGSIPDRFSAQQFSDYHSELNMSSLELGDSALYFCASSLGGFVGENEKLFFGSGTQLSVL.